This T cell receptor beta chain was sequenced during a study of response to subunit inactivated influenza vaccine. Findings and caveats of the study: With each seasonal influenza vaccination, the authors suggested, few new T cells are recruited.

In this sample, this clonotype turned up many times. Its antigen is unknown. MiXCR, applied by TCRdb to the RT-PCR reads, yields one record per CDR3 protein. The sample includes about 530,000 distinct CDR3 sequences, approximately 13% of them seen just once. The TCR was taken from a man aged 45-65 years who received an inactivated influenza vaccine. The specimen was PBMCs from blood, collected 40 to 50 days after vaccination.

The CDR3 DNA follows: TGCAGTGCTAGAGTCGGCATTAATGAAAAACTGTTTTTT. Translating gives CSARVGINEKLFF. The V and J genes are TRBV20-1 and TRBJ1-4, with D unclear. The V gene's germline CDR1 is DFQATT and CDR2 SNEGSKA (reference sequence). CDR3 length: 13 amino acids. V dropped 1 base and J dropped 4 bases, with 7 bases sitting between them.